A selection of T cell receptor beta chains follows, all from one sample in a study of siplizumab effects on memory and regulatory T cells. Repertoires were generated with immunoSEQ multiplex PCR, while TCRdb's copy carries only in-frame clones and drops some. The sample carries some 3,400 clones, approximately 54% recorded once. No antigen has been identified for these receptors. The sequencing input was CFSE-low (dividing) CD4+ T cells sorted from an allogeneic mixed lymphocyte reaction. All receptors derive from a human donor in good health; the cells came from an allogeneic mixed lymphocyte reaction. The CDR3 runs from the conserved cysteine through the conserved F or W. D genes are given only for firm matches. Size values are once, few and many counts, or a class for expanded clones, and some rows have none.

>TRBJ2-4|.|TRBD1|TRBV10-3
TGTGCCATCAGGGCACACGGACAGGGTGGCAAAAACATTCAGTACTTC
CAIRAHGQGGKNIQYF
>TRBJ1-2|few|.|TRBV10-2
TGCGCCAGCAGTGAGGGGTCCTCCTATGGCTACACCTTC
CASSEGSSYGYTF
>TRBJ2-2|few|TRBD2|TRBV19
TGTGCCAGTAGTGGACTAGCGGGAAACACCGGGGAGCTGTTTTTT
CASSGLAGNTGELFF
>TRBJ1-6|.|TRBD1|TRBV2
TGTGCCAGCAGGGGAGTCGGGACAGCGATTAATTCACCCCTCCACTTT
CASRGVGTAINSPLHF
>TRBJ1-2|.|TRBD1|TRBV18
TGTGCCAGCTCACCCGGGACAGGGACCGGTCTCTATGGCTACACCTTC
CASSPGTGTGLYGYTF
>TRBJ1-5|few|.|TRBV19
TGTGCCAGTACGGAGCCCCATCAGCCCCAGCATTTT
CASTEPHQPQHF
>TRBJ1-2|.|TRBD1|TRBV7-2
TGTGCCAGCAGCTTCGGTGGACAGGTTAACTATGGCTACACCTTC
CASSFGGQVNYGYTF
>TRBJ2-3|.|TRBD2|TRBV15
TGTGCCACCAGCAGAGGTTTGACTAGCGGGAGGCTGAGCACAGATACGCAGTATTTT
CATSRGLTSGRLSTDTQYF
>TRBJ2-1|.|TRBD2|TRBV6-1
TGTGCCAGCAGTGAATTTCTTGGTCGCATGTGGACTAGCGGGGAATACAGGGCCGGCAATGAGCAGTTCTTC
CASSEFLGRMWTSGEYRAGNEQFF
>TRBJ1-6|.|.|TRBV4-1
TGCGCCAGCAGCCAACCCAGGACTGGTAATTCACCCCTCCACTTT
CASSQPRTGNSPLHF
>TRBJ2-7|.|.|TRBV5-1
TGCGCCAGCAGCTCCGCTCCCTCCTACGAGCAGTACTTC
CASSSAPSYEQYF
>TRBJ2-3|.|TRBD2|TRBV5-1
TGCGCCAGCCGCCGAAAAGCGGGGGCCCCCACAGATACGCAGTATTTT
CASRRKAGAPTDTQYF
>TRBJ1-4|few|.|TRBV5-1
TGCGCCAGCCAGGGTGGGTCGGGTGAAAAACTGTTTTTT
CASQGGSGEKLFF
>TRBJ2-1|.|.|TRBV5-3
TGTGCCAGCAGTCACCGGGACACCCAAAACAATGAGCAGTTCTTC
CASSHRDTQNNEQFF
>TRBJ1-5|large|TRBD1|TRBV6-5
TGTGCCAGCAGTACAAGACAGGGCGGACAGCCCCAGCATTTT
CASSTRQGGQPQHF
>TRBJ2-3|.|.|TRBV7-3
TGTGCCAGCAGCCCTCGGGGGCCGAGCACAGATACGCAGTATTTT
CASSPRGPSTDTQYF
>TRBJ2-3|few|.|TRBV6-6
TGTGCCAGCACCACCCAGATCCCAGATACGCAGTATTTT
CASTTQIPDTQYF
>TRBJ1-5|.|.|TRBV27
TGTGCCAATTATCCGGGACACCCTATATATCAGCCCCAGCATTTT
CANYPGHPIYQPQHF
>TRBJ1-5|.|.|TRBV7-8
TGTGCCAGCAGCTGGGGTGTGGGGATTGGATGGAGCAATCAGCCCCAGCATTTT
CASSWGVGIGWSNQPQHF
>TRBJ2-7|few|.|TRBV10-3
TGTGCCAGTACACAGGGTTTTGGCGAGCAGTACTTC
CASTQGFGEQYF
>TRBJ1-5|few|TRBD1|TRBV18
TGTGCCAGCTCGGGACAGATTAGCAATCAGCCCCAGCATTTT
CASSGQISNQPQHF
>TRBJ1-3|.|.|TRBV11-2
TGTGCCAGCAGCTTCAGACAGCGATCTACTGTAGGAAACACCATATATTTT
CASSFRQRSTVGNTIYF
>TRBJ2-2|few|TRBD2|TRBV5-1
TGCGCCAGCAGCGCGCGACTAGCGGGAGCCTTGCCCGGGGAGCTGTTTTTT
CASSARLAGALPGELFF
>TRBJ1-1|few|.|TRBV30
TGTGCCTGGAGTCTTGTTGGGCTGCCGAACACTGAAGCTTTCTTT
CAWSLVGLPNTEAFF
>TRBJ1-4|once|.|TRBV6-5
TGTGCCAGCAGTGTCACGGGCCGTAATGAAAAACTGTTTTTT
CASSVTGRNEKLFF
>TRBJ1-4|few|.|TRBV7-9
TGTGCCAGCAGCTTAGATCTCCCAACTAATGAAAAACTGTTTTTT
CASSLDLPTNEKLFF
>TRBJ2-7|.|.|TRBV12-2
TGTGCAAGTCGCTTCCGGGGACAGGGTTCCTACGAGCAGTACTTC
CASRFRGQGSYEQYF
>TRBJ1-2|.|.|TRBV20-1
TGCAGTGTCCACAGCAACTATGGCTACACCTTC
CSVHSNYGYTF
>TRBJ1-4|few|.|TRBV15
TGTGCCACCAGCACGTTATGGCGGCCTGAAAAACTGTTTTTT
CATSTLWRPEKLFF
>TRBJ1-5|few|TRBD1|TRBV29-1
TGCAGCGTTGTACCCGGGACAGGTCTGGGGTTGCAGGATCAGCCCCAGCATTTT
CSVVPGTGLGLQDQPQHF
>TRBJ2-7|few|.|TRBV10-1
TGCGCCAGCAGTGATATCACCCAAAAAACCTACGAGCAGTACTTC
CASSDITQKTYEQYF
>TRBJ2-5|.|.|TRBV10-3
TGTGCCATCAGGGACAGAGAACAAGAGACCCAGTACTTC
CAIRDREQETQYF
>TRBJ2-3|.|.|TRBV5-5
TGTGCCAGCAGCTGGGGGGATACCACGGATACGCAGTATTTT
CASSWGDTTDTQYF
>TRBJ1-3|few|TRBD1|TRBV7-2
TGTGCCAGCAGCTTGGGACAGCCGAGCTCTGGAAACACCATATATTTT
CASSLGQPSSGNTIYF